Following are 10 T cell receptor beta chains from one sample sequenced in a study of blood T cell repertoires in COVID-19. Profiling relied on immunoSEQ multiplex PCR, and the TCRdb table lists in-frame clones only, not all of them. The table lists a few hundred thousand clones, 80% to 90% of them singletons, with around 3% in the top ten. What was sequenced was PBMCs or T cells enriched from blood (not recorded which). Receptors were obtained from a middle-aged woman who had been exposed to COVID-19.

CDR3 loop: CSVRQPTNEKLFF. CDR3 coding DNA: TGCAGCGTCCGACAGCCAACTAATGAAAAACTGTTTTTT. V and J are TRBV29-1 and TRBJ1-4; D perhaps matches TRBD1 (5 bases). CDR1 is SQVTM, CDR2 ANQGSEA, per germline. The V end was cut by 6 bases, the J end by 0 bases, with 8 bases between. The CDR3 length is 13 residues.

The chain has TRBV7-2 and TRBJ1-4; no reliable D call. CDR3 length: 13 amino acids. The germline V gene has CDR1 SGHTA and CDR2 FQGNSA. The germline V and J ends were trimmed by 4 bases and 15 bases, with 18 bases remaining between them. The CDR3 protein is CASSSHGRTSMFF. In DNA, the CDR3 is TGTGCCAGCAGCTCTCACGGACGGACTAGCATGTTTTTT.

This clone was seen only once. The chain's CDR3 is CASSAGQLGYTF. Written as DNA, the CDR3 is TGTGCCAGCAGCGCTGGACAGCTTGGCTACACCTTC. The V call is TRBV9, the J call TRBJ1-2; tentatively, D is TRBD1 (6 bases). Germline assignment: CDR1 SGDLS and CDR2 YYNGEE. V shed 3 bases and J shed 7 bases, with 10 bases lying between them. This CDR3 has 12 residues.

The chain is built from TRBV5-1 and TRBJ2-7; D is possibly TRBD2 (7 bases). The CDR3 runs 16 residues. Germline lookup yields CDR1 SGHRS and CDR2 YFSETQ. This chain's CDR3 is CASSLVEGGLPYEQYV. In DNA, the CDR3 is TGTGCCAGCAGCTTGGTCGAGGGGGGGTTACCCTACGAGCAGTACGTC.

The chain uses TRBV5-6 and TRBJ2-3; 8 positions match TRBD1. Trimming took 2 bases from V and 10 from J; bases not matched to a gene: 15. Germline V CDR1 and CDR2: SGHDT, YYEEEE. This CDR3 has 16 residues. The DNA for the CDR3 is TGTGCCAGCAGCTTAGGATGGTCAGGGGGCCCCCCCGCGCAGTATTTT. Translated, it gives CASSLGWSGGPPAQYF.

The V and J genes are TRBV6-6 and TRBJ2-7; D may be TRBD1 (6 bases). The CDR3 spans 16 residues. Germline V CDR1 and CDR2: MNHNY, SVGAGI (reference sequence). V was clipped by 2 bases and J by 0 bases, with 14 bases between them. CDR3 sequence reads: CASSYDPTGSSYEQYF. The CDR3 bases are TGTGCCAGCAGTTACGACCCGACAGGTAGCTCCTACGAGCAGTACTTC.

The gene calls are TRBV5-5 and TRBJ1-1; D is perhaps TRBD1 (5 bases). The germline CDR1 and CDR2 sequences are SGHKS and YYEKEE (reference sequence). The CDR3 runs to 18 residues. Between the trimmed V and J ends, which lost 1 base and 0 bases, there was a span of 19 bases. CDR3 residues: CASSLYHSLAGMNTEAFF. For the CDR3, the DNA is TGTGCCAGCAGCTTGTACCATTCCTTGGCAGGGATGAACACTGAAGCTTTCTTT.

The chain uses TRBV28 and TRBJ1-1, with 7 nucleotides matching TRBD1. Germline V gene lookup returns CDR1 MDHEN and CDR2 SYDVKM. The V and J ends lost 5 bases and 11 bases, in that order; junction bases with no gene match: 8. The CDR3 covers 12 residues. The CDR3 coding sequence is TGTGCCAGCAGTCTTCAGGGGGTGACGGCTTTCTTT. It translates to CASSLQGVTAFF.

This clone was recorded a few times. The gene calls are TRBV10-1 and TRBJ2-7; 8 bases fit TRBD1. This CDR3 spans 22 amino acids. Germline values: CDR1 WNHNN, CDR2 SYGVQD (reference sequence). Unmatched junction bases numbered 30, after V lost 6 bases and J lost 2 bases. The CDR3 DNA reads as TGCGCCAGCAGAGCCGGGACAGGTCGGGCTCTTGCTCATCTACGATCGCCCTACGAGCAGTACTTC. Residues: CASRAGTGRALAHLRSPYEQYF.

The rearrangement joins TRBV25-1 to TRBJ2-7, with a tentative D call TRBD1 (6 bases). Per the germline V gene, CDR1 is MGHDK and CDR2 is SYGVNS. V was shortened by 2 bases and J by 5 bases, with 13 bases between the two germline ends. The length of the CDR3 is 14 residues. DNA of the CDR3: TGTGCCAGCAGTGAAGAAACAGAGGGGGACGAGCAGTACTTC. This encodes CASSEETEGDEQYF.